This is a list of T cell receptor beta chains from one sample in a study of CD8+ T cells in alopecia areata. Produced via immunoSEQ multiplex PCR; TCRdb's table is partial and in-frame only. This table holds about 190,000 clones, more than 55% found once. Sequenced here: CD4+ T cells sorted from blood, sampled at week 4, from a patient treated with tofacitinib. The receptors derive from a human donor with alopecia areata. Both conserved end residues are part of each CDR3. D genes are given only for firm matches. The size field is filled for only some rows; it gives once, few, many or a size class.

d_call	clone_size	j_call	v_call	cdr3_nt	cdr3_aa
TRBD1	many	TRBJ2-6	TRBV7-9	TGTGCCAGCAGCCCCCAAGAACAGACAGGGGTCGGGGCCAACGTCCTGACTTTC	CASSPQEQTGVGANVLTF
TRBD1	-	TRBJ1-5	TRBV18	TGTGCTAGTGGAGGGGGCGGCCAGCCCCAGCATTTT	CASGGGGQPQHF
TRBD1	-	TRBJ1-1	TRBV29-1	TGCAGCGTCCCCGGGACAGCCTTGAACACTGAAGCTTTCTTT	CSVPGTALNTEAFF
-	-	TRBJ2-5	TRBV29-1	TGCAGCGCCCCCGGTAGCGGCCAAGAGACCCAGTACTTC	CSAPGSGQETQYF
-	-	TRBJ2-1	TRBV4-2	TGTGCCAGCAGCCAACGAAGCCGGGAGTGGGGTTACAATGAGCAGTTCTTC	CASSQRSREWGYNEQFF
-	few	TRBJ2-5	TRBV27	TGTGCCAGCAGTTTTGACGGCCCCCAAGAGACCCAGTACTTC	CASSFDGPQETQYF
-	-	TRBJ2-5	TRBV27	TGTGCCAGCTCCTCCCCCTCGGCAGGACAGGAGACCCAGTACTTC	CASSSPSAGQETQYF
-	-	TRBJ1-2	TRBV7-9	TGTGCCAGCAGCTCCGATGCGGGGAGTTGGCATGGCTACACCTTC	CASSSDAGSWHGYTF
TRBD1	-	TRBJ2-3	TRBV7-9	TGTGCCAGCAGCCAGACAGGGGAAAGCACAGATACGCAGTATTTT	CASSQTGESTDTQYF
-	few	TRBJ1-2	TRBV9	TGTGCCAGCAGCGTAGCAGGGGAAGGCGGCTACACCTTC	CASSVAGEGGYTF
TRBD1	-	TRBJ1-5	TRBV29-1	TGCAGCGTCAGACAGGGAAGCAATCAGCCCCAGCATTTT	CSVRQGSNQPQHF
TRBD1	many	TRBJ1-1	TRBV4-3	TGCGCCAGCAGCCAAGGTCAGGCGCGGGGACAGGGAGGCGAAGCTTTCTTT	CASSQGQARGQGGEAFF
-	-	TRBJ1-5	TRBV7-9	TGTGCCAGCAGCCCGGGACCTGCGGGGCCCCAGCATTTT	CASSPGPAGPQHF
TRBD1	few	TRBJ2-2	TRBV15	TGTGCCACCAGCAGGTCCGGGACAGGGGCGGGAGGTCGCGGGGAGCTGTTTTTT	CATSRSGTGAGGRGELFF
-	-	TRBJ2-2	TRBV5-1	TGCGCCAGCAGCCCGTCTAACACCGGGGAGCTGTTTTTT	CASSPSNTGELFF
TRBD2	-	TRBJ2-1	TRBV4-2	TGTGCCAGCAGCCCAAGGACTAGCGCCAGCTCCTACAATGAGCAGTTCTTC	CASSPRTSASSYNEQFF
TRBD1	-	TRBJ1-2	TRBV9	TGTGCCAGCAGCCTGACGACAGGGCAGGGCTATGGCTACACCTTC	CASSLTTGQGYGYTF
TRBD1	-	TRBJ2-1	TRBV30	TGTGCCTTCGTAGAGGACAGGTCCTACAATGAGCAGTTCTTC	CAFVEDRSYNEQFF
-	-	TRBJ1-4	TRBV30	TGTGCCTGGATGAATATTGAAAAACTGTTTTTT	CAWMNIEKLFF
-	-	TRBJ2-5	TRBV30	TGTGCCTCAGGGACCCGCCCTACCCAGTACTTC	CASGTRPTQYF
TRBD2	-	TRBJ2-7	TRBV29-1	TGCAGCGTGCCCGGGACTAGCGGATTCTACGAGCAGTACTTC	CSVPGTSGFYEQYF
-	-	TRBJ2-7	TRBV6-1	TGTGCCAGCAGCTCGACTATGACATTTTACGAGCAGTACTTC	CASSSTMTFYEQYF
-	few	TRBJ2-1	TRBV29-1	TGCAGCGTCGGGGACAATGAGCAGTTCTTC	CSVGDNEQFF
TRBD1	-	TRBJ2-5	TRBV28	TGTGCCAGCTCCCCTCGTGGGACAGGGGATATCGGGACCCAGTACTTC	CASSPRGTGDIGTQYF
-	-	TRBJ1-1	TRBV29-1	TGCAGCGTTTTCAGAATTAACACTGAAGCTTTCTTT	CSVFRINTEAFF
-	-	TRBJ1-1	TRBV28	TGTGCCAGCAGTTGGACGCAGGCAGCCACTGAAGCTTTCTTT	CASSWTQAATEAFF
TRBD1	-	TRBJ1-1	TRBV9	TGTGCCAGCAGCGTACAGGGGGCGGCCGGTGAAGCTTTCTTT	CASSVQGAAGEAFF
-	few	TRBJ1-1	TRBV7-3	TGTGCCAGCAGCACCCAGGGGAACACTGAAGCTTTCTTT	CASSTQGNTEAFF
-	-	TRBJ1-2	TRBV30	TGTGCCTGGAGCGCAGGGGTTCTCTATGGCTACACCTTC	CAWSAGVLYGYTF
-	-	TRBJ1-1	TRBV7-2	TGTGCCAGCAGCTTATTCGACTCGCGGGCTGAAGCTTTCTTT	CASSLFDSRAEAFF
-	few	TRBJ2-3	TRBV5-1	TGCGCCAGCAGCTTGGAGCGGTTAACGCAGTATTTT	CASSLERLTQYF
-	-	TRBJ1-1	TRBV4-2	TGTGCCAGCAGCCAAGAGGGGAGGGGAGCGACTGAAGCTTTCTTT	CASSQEGRGATEAFF
-	few	TRBJ2-5	TRBV4-3	TGCGCCAGCAGCCAAGAGGTACAGACGGAGACCCAGTACTTC	CASSQEVQTETQYF
TRBD1	-	TRBJ1-4	TRBV5-1	TGCGCCAGCAGCTTTGCACAGGGGGAACTGTTTTTT	CASSFAQGELFF
-	-	TRBJ2-1	TRBV29-1	TGCAGCGTTGACAGGGGTACTGAGCAGTTCTTC	CSVDRGTEQFF
TRBD1	-	TRBJ1-2	TRBV18	TGTGCCAGCCGCGGGACAGGGGACGGCTACACCTTC	CASRGTGDGYTF
TRBD1	-	TRBJ2-5	TRBV9	TGTGCCAGCAGCGCAGGGGGTGCACAAGAGACCCAGTACTTC	CASSAGGAQETQYF
-	-	TRBJ2-3	TRBV15	TGTGCCACCAGTACCCTCACAGATACGCAGTATTTT	CATSTLTDTQYF
-	-	TRBJ2-7	TRBV6-6	TGTGCCAGCAGCCAGACAGCCTACGAGCAGTACTTC	CASSQTAYEQYF
-	-	TRBJ2-1	TRBV2	TGTGCCAGCAGTTCTCTCAATGAGCAGTTCTTC	CASSSLNEQFF
-	-	TRBJ2-7	TRBV6-6	TGTGCCAGCAGTCCCTCCTACGAGCAGTACTTC	CASSPSYEQYF
TRBD1	-	TRBJ2-3	TRBV27	TGTGCCAGCAGTTTATTCTTGAGAACAGGGGACCCTGCTAGCACAGATACGCAGTATTTT	CASSLFLRTGDPASTDTQYF
-	-	TRBJ1-2	TRBV5-1	TGCGCCAGCAGCCTCGGTGGAATTAACTATGGCTACACCTTC	CASSLGGINYGYTF
-	-	TRBJ2-5	TRBV5-1	TGCGCCAGCAGCTCTAACGCAGGGGGGGAGACCCAGTACTTC	CASSSNAGGETQYF
TRBD1	-	TRBJ2-2	TRBV13	TGTGCCAGCAGCTCGACCCGGACAGGGGTTACCACCGGGGAGCTGTTTTTT	CASSSTRTGVTTGELFF
-	-	TRBJ2-7	TRBV29-1	TGCAGCGTTGATGGAGATGGTGAATACGAGCAGTACTTC	CSVDGDGEYEQYF
TRBD1	once	TRBJ2-2	TRBV19	TGTGCCAGCTCTGAGAGACAGGGAAAGACCGGGGAGCTGTTTTTT	CASSERQGKTGELFF
-	-	TRBJ2-5	TRBV29-1	TGCAGCGTTGTCCGGGGGAACCAAGAGACCCAGTACTTC	CSVVRGNQETQYF
-	few	TRBJ1-5	TRBV28	TGTGCCAGCACGACGGGGGGCTTGCAGCCCCAGCATTTT	CASTTGGLQPQHF
-	few	TRBJ2-7	TRBV25-1	TGTGCCAGCCAGGGTTCCTACGAGCAGTACTTC	CASQGSYEQYF
-	once	TRBJ2-7	TRBV5-1	TGCGCCAGCAGCTCACAGCTGACCCACGAGCAGTACTTC	CASSSQLTHEQYF
TRBD2	-	TRBJ2-7	TRBV5-1	TGCGCCAGCGCGACGGGAGCGGGGCCCTACGAGCAGTACTTC	CASATGAGPYEQYF
-	-	TRBJ2-5	TRBV19	TGTGCCAGTAGTATTGCGGACTTAGAGACCCAGTACTTC	CASSIADLETQYF
-	-	TRBJ2-3	TRBV29-1	TGCAGCGTTGAGGGATCTAGCACAGATACGCAGTATTTT	CSVEGSSTDTQYF
-	few	TRBJ1-1	TRBV5-1	TGCGCCAGCAGCACACGTCTGGTGGACACTGAAGCTTTCTTT	CASSTRLVDTEAFF
-	once	TRBJ2-6	TRBV25-1	TGTGCCAGCAGTTTACAGGCAAGCTCTGGGGCCAACGTCCTGACTTTC	CASSLQASSGANVLTF
-	-	TRBJ1-5	TRBV6-5	TGTGCCAGCAGTTACTCTAAGCATCAGCCCCAGCATTTT	CASSYSKHQPQHF
-	-	TRBJ2-7	TRBV29-1	TGCAGCGTTGAATTGGGTGCAACCTACGAGCAGTACTTC	CSVELGATYEQYF
TRBD2	-	TRBJ2-3	TRBV6-5	TGTGCCAGCGTGAGGACTAGGGCCACAGATACGCAGTATTTT	CASVRTRATDTQYF
-	-	TRBJ1-2	TRBV29-1	TGCAGCGTTGTGGGGGCAGGGCCCTATGGCTACACCTTC	CSVVGAGPYGYTF